The rows below give T cell receptor beta chains drawn from one sample of a study of CD8+ T cells in alopecia areata. Sequencing was performed with immunoSEQ multiplex PCR; in TCRdb, only in-frame clones are kept and a portion is missing. The profile shows around 150,000 clones, about two thirds of them singletons. Sequencing was carried out using CD8+ T cells sorted from blood. The origin of the receptors is a human donor in good health. The CDR3 runs from the conserved cysteine through the conserved F or W. A D gene is named only where the DNA matches it firmly. Clone size is not always given. Where it is, it says once, few, many or a class for expanded clones.

NA	TRBV2	NA	TRBJ2-5	CASKSAAYQETQYF	TGTGCCAGCAAGTCAGCGGCGTACCAAGAGACCCAGTACTTC
NA	TRBV9	TRBD1	TRBJ2-1	CASSSGTASYEQFF	TGTGCCAGCAGCTCCGGGACAGCTTCGTATGAGCAGTTCTTC
many	TRBV19	NA	TRBJ2-5	CASKETALYETQYF	TGTGCCAGTAAGGAGACAGCACTTTATGAGACCCAGTACTTC
NA	TRBV10-3	TRBD2	TRBJ2-1	CAISERRLAHNERFF	TGTGCCATCAGTGAGCGCCGACTAGCCCACAATGAGCGGTTCTTC
NA	TRBV27	NA	TRBJ2-7	CASSLTAQDAYEQYF	TGTGCCAGCAGTTTAACCGCTCAGGATGCCTACGAGCAGTACTTC
NA	TRBV29-1	NA	TRBJ1-2	CSVVVRAGGYTF	TGCAGCGTTGTAGTCAGGGCTGGCGGCTACACCTTC
NA	TRBV9	NA	TRBJ2-2	CASSVGSGHNTGELFF	TGTGCCAGCAGCGTAGGTTCGGGACACAACACCGGGGAGCTGTTTTTT
NA	TRBV30	NA	TRBJ1-1	CAWSPVHRLNTEAFF	TGTGCCTGGAGTCCCGTTCACCGTCTGAACACTGAAGCTTTCTTT
NA	TRBV6-1	NA	TRBJ2-4	CASSEEGGGAKNIQYF	TGTGCCAGCAGTGAAGAGGGAGGGGGAGCCAAAAACATTCAGTACTTC
few	TRBV29-1	NA	TRBJ1-1	CSVEGRMGNTEAFF	TGCAGCGTTGAGGGGCGGATGGGGAACACTGAAGCTTTCTTT
NA	TRBV7-9	NA	TRBJ2-3	CASGLDLSTDTQYF	TGTGCCAGCGGGTTGGACCTTAGCACAGATACGCAGTATTTT
NA	TRBV25-1	NA	TRBJ1-2	CASSGGADGYTF	TGTGCCAGCAGTGGAGGGGCGGATGGCTACACCTTC
NA	TRBV9	NA	TRBJ2-2	CASTDTGELFF	TGTGCCAGCACGGACACCGGGGAGCTGTTTTTT
few	TRBV29-1	NA	TRBJ1-3	CSVEEAGSGNTIYF	TGCAGCGTTGAAGAGGCGGGGTCGGGAAACACCATATATTTT
NA	TRBV13	TRBD1	TRBJ2-1	CASSFWGQGNNEQFF	TGTGCCAGCAGCTTCTGGGGACAGGGGAACAATGAGCAGTTCTTC
NA	TRBV7-2	TRBD2	TRBJ2-3	CASSPRLAGLTDTQYF	TGTGCCAGCAGCCCCAGACTAGCGGGGCTCACAGATACGCAGTATTTT
once	TRBV9	NA	TRBJ2-5	CASSPENTGQETQYF	TGTGCCAGCAGCCCAGAGAACACAGGCCAAGAGACCCAGTACTTC
NA	TRBV27	NA	TRBJ2-1	CASSPAGRYNEQFF	TGTGCCAGCAGTCCGGCAGGGAGGTACAATGAGCAGTTCTTC
once	TRBV9	NA	TRBJ2-1	CASSVGGGEYEQFF	TGTGCCAGCAGCGTAGGGGGCGGGGAGTATGAGCAGTTCTTC
once	TRBV9	TRBD1	TRBJ2-7	CASSVSGQGTHEQYF	TGTGCCAGCAGCGTTAGTGGACAGGGCACCCACGAGCAGTACTTC
NA	TRBV28	NA	TRBJ1-2	CASSSGTYKKTQGYTF	TGTGCCAGCAGTTCTGGGACCTATAAGAAGACTCAAGGCTACACCTTC
NA	TRBV7-6	NA	TRBJ2-5	CASGIRFQETQYF	TGTGCCAGTGGTATTAGGTTCCAAGAGACCCAGTACTTC
few	TRBV4-1	NA	TRBJ2-7	CASSQKDRSSYEQYF	TGCGCCAGCAGCCAAAAGGACAGAAGCTCCTACGAGCAGTACTTC
NA	TRBV30	NA	TRBJ2-7	CAWSVDISYEQYF	TGTGCCTGGAGTGTGGACATCAGCTACGAGCAGTACTTC
NA	TRBV19	NA	TRBJ2-1	CASSKGLNEQFF	TGTGCCAGTAGTAAGGGCCTGAATGAGCAGTTCTTC
once	TRBV13	NA	TRBJ1-4	CASSLGLGPNEKLFF	TGTGCCAGCAGCTTAGGCCTGGGGCCTAATGAAAAACTGTTTTTT
NA	TRBV5-1	NA	TRBJ2-1	CASSLEGGEQFF	TGCGCCAGCAGCTTGGAAGGCGGGGAGCAGTTCTTC
NA	TRBV4-1	NA	TRBJ1-2	CASSQVTYDGYTF	TGCGCCAGCAGCCAAGTTACGTACGATGGCTACACCTTC
NA	TRBV6-6	NA	TRBJ1-5	CASSPNKGINQPQHF	TGTGCCAGCAGTCCGAACAAGGGGATCAATCAGCCCCAGCATTTT
NA	TRBV10-2	TRBD2	TRBJ2-1	CASSVSSGDPYNEQFF	TGCGCCAGCAGTGTCTCTAGCGGGGACCCGTACAATGAGCAGTTCTTC
NA	TRBV9	NA	TRBJ2-7	CASSPRRDRIYEQYF	TGTGCCAGCAGCCCCCGGAGGGACAGAATCTACGAGCAGTACTTC
once	TRBV27	NA	TRBJ1-1	CASSLGRNTEAFF	TGTGCCAGCAGTTTAGGTCGGAACACTGAAGCTTTCTTT
NA	TRBV29-1	TRBD2	TRBJ2-7	CSVVLAARSYEQYF	TGCAGCGTTGTCCTAGCGGCCCGCTCCTACGAGCAGTACTTC
NA	TRBV11-2	NA	TRBJ2-7	CASSPSGEQYF	TGTGCCAGCAGCCCCTCAGGGGAGCAGTACTTC
NA	TRBV7-9	NA	TRBJ2-5	CASSPQFRPGETQYF	TGTGCCAGCAGCCCTCAATTCCGGCCTGGGGAGACCCAGTACTTC
NA	TRBV11-2	TRBD1	TRBJ2-7	CASSLGTGYEQYF	TGTGCCAGCAGCTTAGGGACAGGCTACGAGCAGTACTTC
NA	TRBV7-9	NA	TRBJ2-7	CASRKDGTYEQYF	TGTGCCAGCAGGAAGGACGGAACCTACGAGCAGTACTTC
few	TRBV29-1	NA	TRBJ2-1	CSALAEYNEQFF	TGCAGCGCGCTAGCAGAATACAATGAGCAGTTCTTC
NA	TRBV7-2	NA	TRBJ2-6	CASSLHFSGANVLTF	TGTGCCAGCAGCTTACACTTCTCTGGGGCCAACGTCCTGACTTTC
few	TRBV29-1	NA	TRBJ2-7	CSARGIQFPYEQYF	TGCAGCGCCCGGGGGATTCAATTCCCTTACGAGCAGTACTTC
NA	TRBV18	NA	TRBJ2-1	CASSPPPGESYNEQFF	TGTGCCAGCTCACCGCCCCCAGGGGAGTCCTACAATGAGCAGTTCTTC
once	TRBV2	NA	TRBJ2-7	CASNRGPPNYEQYF	TGTGCCAGCAATAGGGGTCCTCCTAACTACGAGCAGTACTTC
NA	TRBV4-1	NA	TRBJ2-1	CASSQERAYYNEQFF	TGCGCCAGCAGCCAAGAGAGGGCTTACTACAATGAGCAGTTCTTC
NA	TRBV29-1	NA	TRBJ2-1	CSVEVPNRDYNEQFF	TGCAGCGTTGAAGTTCCAAACAGAGACTACAATGAGCAGTTCTTC
NA	TRBV5-6	NA	TRBJ2-5	CASSLWDQETQYF	TGTGCCAGCAGCTTGTGGGATCAAGAGACCCAGTACTTC
once	TRBV27	TRBD1	TRBJ2-4	CASSGNRGHKNIQYF	TGTGCCAGCAGTGGCAACAGGGGGCACAAAAACATTCAGTACTTC
few	TRBV19	NA	TRBJ1-2	CASSIRANYGYTF	TGTGCCAGTAGTATCCGGGCCAACTATGGCTACACCTTC
NA	TRBV4-1	NA	TRBJ2-7	CASSQVAGRSSYEQYF	TGCGCCAGCAGCCAAGTGGCAGGGAGGAGCTCCTACGAGCAGTACTTC
NA	TRBV11-2	NA	TRBJ1-1	CASSLAPVEAFF	TGTGCCAGCAGCTTAGCTCCGGTAGAAGCTTTCTTT
NA	TRBV5-4	TRBD2	TRBJ2-1	CASSTSSGDYYNEQFF	TGTGCCAGCAGCACCTCTAGCGGAGATTACTACAATGAGCAGTTCTTC
NA	TRBV2	NA	TRBJ2-2	CASSEGTANTGELFF	TGTGCCAGCAGTGAAGGGACGGCGAACACCGGGGAGCTGTTTTTT
once	TRBV7-6	NA	TRBJ1-1	CASSLKGLGTEAFF	TGTGCCAGCAGCTTAAAGGGGCTAGGGACTGAAGCTTTCTTT
few	TRBV25-1	NA	TRBJ1-1	CASRGAEAFF	TGTGCCAGCAGGGGAGCTGAAGCTTTCTTT
NA	TRBV7-9	NA	TRBJ2-5	CASSLADESVETQYF	TGTGCCAGCAGCTTAGCGGACGAGAGTGTGGAGACCCAGTACTTC
NA	TRBV5-1	NA	TRBJ1-1	CASSLAGEAFF	TGCGCCAGCAGCTTGGCGGGTGAAGCTTTCTTT
NA	TRBV5-1	NA	TRBJ1-2	CASSLEGAQRGYGYTF	TGCGCCAGCAGCTTGGAAGGGGCCCAGAGGGGTTATGGCTACACCTTC
few	TRBV7-8	TRBD2	TRBJ2-7	CASSLEGLAGTYEQYF	TGTGCCAGCAGCTTAGAGGGACTAGCGGGGACCTACGAGCAGTACTTC
NA	TRBV7-3	NA	TRBJ2-5	CASSGPGETQYF	TGTGCCAGCAGCGGGCCCGGAGAGACCCAGTACTTC
NA	TRBV25-1	NA	TRBJ2-1	CASSIQGGIRFF	TGTGCCAGCAGTATCCAGGGGGGAATCCGGTTCTTC